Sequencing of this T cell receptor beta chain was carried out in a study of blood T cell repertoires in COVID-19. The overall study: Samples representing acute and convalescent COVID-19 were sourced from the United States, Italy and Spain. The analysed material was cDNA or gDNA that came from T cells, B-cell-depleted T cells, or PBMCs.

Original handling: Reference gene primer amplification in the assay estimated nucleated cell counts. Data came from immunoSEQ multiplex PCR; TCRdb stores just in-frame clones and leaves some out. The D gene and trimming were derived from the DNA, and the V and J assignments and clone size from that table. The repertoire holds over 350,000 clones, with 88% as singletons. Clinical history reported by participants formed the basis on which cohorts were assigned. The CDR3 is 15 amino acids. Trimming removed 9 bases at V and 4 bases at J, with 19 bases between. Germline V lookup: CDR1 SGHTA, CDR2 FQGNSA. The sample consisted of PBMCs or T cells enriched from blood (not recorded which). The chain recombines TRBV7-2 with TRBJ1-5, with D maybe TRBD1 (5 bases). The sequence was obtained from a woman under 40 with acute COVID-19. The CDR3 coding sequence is TGTGCCAGTCGCTCGGGGGGGTCCCCAAATCAGCCCCAGCATTTT. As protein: CASRSGGSPNQPQHF.